Below, 20 T cell receptor beta chains from the same sample are listed, as sequenced in a study of PD-1 blockade in classical Hodgkin lymphoma. Profiled with immunoSEQ multiplex PCR; TCRdb holds only in-frame clones, not every one. The table shows some 90,000 clones, with around 90% occurring only once. Each patient experienced a relapse that followed autologous stem cell transplantation, and brentuximab vedotin exposure varied. The sample in question was peripheral blood mononuclear cells (PBMCs), obtained before the second cycle of nivolumab. Receptors were obtained from a human donor with classical Hodgkin lymphoma.

The chain carries TRBV18 and TRBJ2-7; maybe TRBD1 (6 bases). This CDR3 is 13 amino acids long. Trimming shortened V by 6 bases and J by 2 bases, and 11 bases separated the two germline ends. CDR1 and CDR2 from the germline V gene are KGHSH and LQKENI. CDR3 sequence: CASSMTGAYEQYF. CDR3 bases: TGTGCCAGCTCGATGACAGGTGCCTACGAGCAGTACTTC.

The chain uses TRBV28 and TRBJ2-2; D gene uncertain. V was shortened by 9 bases and J by 1 base, with 12 bases between the two germline ends. The CDR3 sequence is 14 residues long. CDR1 and CDR2 (germline): MDHEN, SYDVKM. CDR3 protein: CASQWFRNTGELFF. The CDR3 DNA sequence: TGTGCCAGTCAGTGGTTCCGGAACACCGGGGAGCTGTTTTTT.

The gene calls are TRBV27 and TRBJ2-3, with D maybe TRBD2 (7 bases). The CDR3 consists of 14 residues. Germline CDR1 reads MNHEY; CDR2 reads SMNVEV (reference sequence). The ends were cut back, 2 bases at V and 3 bases at J, with 9 bases in the middle. The CDR3 region has the DNA TGTGCCAGCAGTTTAGCGGGGGCAACAGATACGCAGTATTTT. Translating gives CASSLAGATDTQYF.

This chain joins TRBV27 and TRBJ2-1; D is unclear. In germline, CDR1 is MNHEY, CDR2 SMNVEV (reference sequence). V shed 3 bases and J shed 1 base, with 10 bases lying between them. The CDR3 consists of 15 residues. The CDR3 nucleotides read TGTGCCAGCAGTTTTAGGTCGGGTTCCTACAATGAGCAGTTCTTC. This sequence encodes CASSFRSGSYNEQFF.

The chain combines TRBV28 with TRBJ2-1; 9 bases agree with TRBD2. V shed 5 bases, J shed 6 bases, and the junction held 5 bases outside the gene matches. CDR3 length: 14 residues. Germline V CDR1 and CDR2: MDHEN, SYDVKM. CDR3 sequence: CASSPGLAGNEQFF. For the CDR3, the DNA is TGTGCCAGCAGTCCGGGACTAGCTGGCAATGAGCAGTTCTTC.

The chain uses TRBV9 and TRBJ2-6; D gene unclear. The V end lost 4 bases, the J end lost 0 bases, and 14 bases lay between the germline ends. The CDR3 has 17 residues. CDR1 is SGDLS, CDR2 YYNGEE, per germline. CDR3 nucleotide sequence: TGTGCCAGCAGCCTAGACCCGGTTAGCTCTGGGGCCAACGTCCTGACTTTC. Translation gives CASSLDPVSSGANVLTF.

The rearrangement uses TRBV6-1 and TRBJ2-7; D is uncertain. Deletions cut 8 bases from V and 2 bases from J, with 13 bases between. The CDR3 covers 13 residues. The germline gives CDR1 MNHNS, CDR2 SASEGT. The CDR3 sequence: CASSISQTYEQYF. CDR3 sequence (DNA): TGTGCCAGCTCGATAAGCCAAACCTACGAGCAGTACTTC.

The chain joins TRBV6-5 to TRBJ2-7; D remains unclear. Germline V CDR1 and CDR2: MNHEY, SVGAGI. Trimming pared 4 bases from V and 3 bases from J, leaving 16 bases between. This CDR3 comprises 15 residues. CDR3 protein: CASSLTLTSNYEQYF. The CDR3 coding sequence is TGTGCCAGCAGTTTGACCCTGACAAGCAACTACGAGCAGTACTTC.

In this sample, this clone turned up once. The chain recombines TRBV6-6 with TRBJ2-7; 10 bases are a match to TRBD1. V lost 5 bases, J lost 9 bases, and 13 bases stayed unmatched. Germline loops: CDR1 MNHNY, CDR2 SVGAGI (reference sequence). The CDR3 length is 15 residues. The CDR3 sequence is CASSREDRGKGGQYF. CDR3 sequence (DNA): TGTGCCAGCAGTAGAGAGGACAGGGGGAAGGGCGGGCAGTACTTC.

V and J are TRBV6-6 and TRBJ2-7; 10 bases map to TRBD1. Germline lookup yields CDR1 MNHNY and CDR2 SVGAGI (reference sequence). The CDR3 consists of 14 residues. The junction had 5 bases not matched to a gene; V was cut back by 6 bases and J by 3 bases. The CDR3 nucleotides read TGTGCCAGCAGCGGGACAGGGGCGTTCTACGAGCAGTACTTC. Translating it yields CASSGTGAFYEQYF.

The genes are TRBV7-6 and TRBJ2-5; TRBD1 matches at 10 bases. Germline V gives CDR1 SGHVS, CDR2 FNYEAQ. This CDR3 is built from 14 residues. Unmatched junction bases numbered 4, after V lost 5 bases and J lost 4 bases. The CDR3 DNA sequence: TGTGCCAGCAGCCGACAGGGGGCCGGAGAGACCCAGTACTTC. Translation gives CASSRQGAGETQYF.

The chain joins TRBV28 to TRBJ1-2, with D perhaps TRBD1 (6 bases). Germline assignment: CDR1 MDHEN and CDR2 SYDVKM. Trimming removed 0 bases from V and 4 bases from J, with 9 bases in between. This CDR3 has 14 residues. This chain's CDR3 is CASSLWDSGYGYTF. In DNA form, the CDR3 reads TGTGCCAGCAGTTTATGGGACAGCGGCTATGGCTACACCTTC.

The chain uses TRBV30 and TRBJ2-1; D gene unclear. Trimming shortened V by 3 bases and J by 7 bases, and 7 bases separated the two germline ends. Germline loops: CDR1 GTSNPN, CDR2 SVGIG (reference sequence). This CDR3 contains 11 residues. Written as DNA, the CDR3 is TGTGCCTGGAGGGTTTTGAATGAGCAGTTCTTC. Translation: CAWRVLNEQFF.

The chain carries TRBV30 and TRBJ1-1; 7 positions match TRBD1. V was clipped by 2 bases and J by 3 bases; unmatched bases: 6. There are 14 residues in the CDR3. CDR1 is GTSNPN, CDR2 SVGIG, per germline (reference sequence). The CDR3 sequence is CAWSFLGGDTEAFF. In DNA, the CDR3 is TGTGCCTGGAGTTTTCTAGGGGGCGACACTGAAGCTTTCTTT.

This clone has a count of ten or more. The chain recombines TRBV27 with TRBJ2-1; weak D call: TRBD1 (6 bases). The V and J ends lost 3 bases and 4 bases respectively, with 7 bases between them. The CDR3 has 13 amino acids. The germline gives CDR1 MNHEY, CDR2 SMNVEV (reference sequence). The CDR3 DNA reads TGTGCCAGCAGTTTCGGACAGTACAATGAGCAGTTCTTC. Its translation: CASSFGQYNEQFF.

This chain links TRBV19 with TRBJ2-3; D gene uncertain. Germline CDR1 LNHDA, CDR2 SQIVND (reference sequence). This CDR3 is built from 15 residues. V lost 10 bases to trimming and J lost 4 bases, with 21 bases between them. The CDR3 DNA is TGTGCCATCATCCCCTGGGAACGCTGGGCAGATACGCAGTATTTT. Protein sequence: CAIIPWERWADTQYF.

The rearrangement links TRBV5-1 to TRBJ2-2, with D unresolved. Germline lookup yields CDR1 SGHRS and CDR2 YFSETQ. The CDR3 is 16 amino acids. V was trimmed by 4 bases and J by 0 bases, leaving 13 bases between them. The CDR3: CASSILPRTNTGELFF. As DNA, the CDR3 is TGCGCCAGCAGCATCCTGCCCAGGACGAACACCGGGGAGCTGTTTTTT.

V is TRBV4-1 and J is TRBJ2-1, with 9 nucleotides matching TRBD2. There are 19 residues in the CDR3. Per the germline V gene, CDR1 is MGHRA and CDR2 is YSYEKL. J gave up 8 bases and V 0 bases, and 17 bases lay outside the gene matches. The CDR3: CASSQDPYMVAGGPYEQFF. The CDR3 nucleotides read TGCGCCAGCAGCCAAGATCCCTACATGGTCGCGGGAGGGCCGTATGAGCAGTTCTTC.

The rearrangement uses TRBV7-2 and TRBJ2-7; D might be TRBD1 (6 bases). The germline V gene has CDR1 SGHTA and CDR2 FQGNSA. Trimming cost V 1 base and J 2 bases, with 9 bases left between them. The CDR3 length is 14 residues. The CDR3 loop reads CASSLDQGTYEQYF. In DNA form, the CDR3 reads TGTGCCAGCAGCTTAGACCAGGGGACCTACGAGCAGTACTTC.

The chain is built from TRBV10-1 and TRBJ2-3; D unresolved. This CDR3 has 12 residues. V was clipped by 6 bases and J by 6 bases, with 10 bases between them. CDR1 is WNHNN and CDR2 is SYGVQD in the germline V gene (reference sequence). For the CDR3, the DNA is TGCGCCAGCAGGGGTAGCTCCGATACGCAGTATTTT. Residues: CASRGSSDTQYF.